This T cell receptor beta chain was captured in a study of regulatory T cells in long-lasting Graves disease (dated by TCRdb to the early 2020s). About the study as a whole: Antithyroid drugs had been taken for less than 3 months by newly diagnosed Graves' disease patients. Peripheral blood TCR sequencing and RNA sequencing compared persistent Graves' disease patients with newly diagnosed Graves' disease patients. The study was conducted in China and was registered as a clinical trial. A total of approximately 35 samples underwent TCR sequencing: about 13 from persistent and some 20 from newly diagnosed Graves' disease patients. Overall study results and their limits: A larger number of public clonotypes was shared among persistent patients (about 2,700) than among newly diagnosed patients (approximately 1,000). Preferential use of TRBV28, TRBJ1-2 and TRBJ2-5 was observed in persistent disease, whereas TRBV20-1 and TRBJ2-1 were favored in newly diagnosed disease. The small sample size was acknowledged by the authors as a limitation that may reduce accuracy. The study examined only peripheral blood because the primary lesion, thyroid tissue, could not be accessed. Sequencing and analysis were restricted to the TCR beta chain. Compared with newly diagnosed patients, patients with persistent Graves' disease had lower TCR Shannon entropy and fewer highly expanded clones, which suggests clonal expansion.

The sample's time point, from its label and the paper: newly diagnosed GD, antithyroid drugs for less than 3 months. RNA was extracted from PBMCs in TRIzol for both TCR sequencing and RNA sequencing. The diagnosis of Graves' disease was made according to American Thyroid Association guidelines. Recruitment of patients was carried out at an endocrinology department in Xi'an, China. Each patient gave approximately 8.8 milliliters of peripheral blood, collected in an EDTA anticoagulant tube. Ficoll Paque Plus density gradient separation was used to isolate PBMCs, and no additional T cell sorting was done. An Agilent 2100 Bioanalyzer and agarose gel were used to check RNA quality, while a NanoDrop 2000 measured RNA concentration. Preparation of the library involved multiplex PCR. Sequencing took place on an Illumina HiSeq 4000. iRepertoire HTBI primers and Arm-PCR amplification of CDR3 regions were used to construct TCR beta libraries. Before sequencing, the PCR products underwent gel purification. The authors' analysis ran thus. Gene usage analysis of CDR3 amino acid clonotypes relied on the 60 or so TRBV and about 15 TRBJ segments identified across samples. COPE and FqMerger were used to merge filtered high-quality paired reads into contigs. Contigs were aligned with BLAST to IMGT TRBV, TRBD and TRBJ reference genes, and CDR3 was defined per IMGT. Highly expanded clones were defined as clonotypes with a frequency above 0.1%. Repertoire diversity was measured by Shannon entropy, and V-J evenness by the Gini coefficient. A clonotype was considered public if more than one individual shared it. The public sequencing data were trimmed at Q25 with fastp and processed into clonotypes with MiXCR by TCRdb, which kept only in-frame beta chains. Each CDR3 protein appears once, grouped with its most common genes and DNA. V and J calls and clone size were set by TCRdb, not the authors. This sample has 360,000 or so distinct CDR3 sequences in its table, and about 17% of those were observed once. The biggest ten clones account for 20% of the sample.

In this sample, this clonotype turned up many times. The target of this receptor is not known. No per-base quality is available; no much larger clone lies one base away. The germline V gene (reference sequence) specifies LGHDT as CDR1 and YNNKEL as CDR2. The CDR3, from cysteine to phenylalanine, totals 14 residues. Kept here is only the CDR3 DNA, which spans 42 bases and is read in frame from base 1. At the junction V is shortened by 1 base and J by 1 base, with 7 bases in between. The same sample was also studied in work on T cells in Graves' hyperthyroidism and ophthalmopathy. As the second paper documents: A patient counted as having stable Graves' hyperthyroidism if no progression to ophthalmopathy occurred over 18 months of follow-up. The hyperthyroidism patients were between 18 and 65 years old and newly diagnosed, with a disease duration of less than 2 months. Any patient with an uncontrolled infection, another autoimmune disease, pregnancy or lactation was excluded. Diagnoses were based on clinical symptoms, serum thyroxine and TRAb, thyroid ultrasound and orbital computed tomography. The first round of RT-PCR for the TCR CDR3 was performed with the HTBI primer set and the Qiagen OneStep RT-PCR kit. Most expanded thyroid clonotypes (frequency above 0.001) were also detected in blood, a finding suggesting that blood repertoires may reflect thyroid immune responses. In cross-validation, a model built on a 13 V-J signature told ophthalmopathy apart from stable hyperthyroidism with 85% to 90% sensitivity and around 83% specificity, and in testing the same model reached 80%/75%. In validation, the model predicted progression to ophthalmopathy a median of roughly 6.2 months before onset, with about 64% sensitivity and 72.22% specificity. A discovery cohort of fewer than 110 patients, 43 with Graves' ophthalmopathy and 57 with stable Graves' hyperthyroidism, was used to find distinguishing TCR V-J signatures. An independent validation cohort of fewer than 20 hyperthyroidism patients and approximately 17 patients who later progressed to ophthalmopathy tested prospective prediction of ophthalmopathy. The 100 or so discovery patients were randomly divided into training and test sets at a 7:3 ratio. The study also compared thyroid tissue and blood T-cell repertoires from several Graves' hyperthyroidism patients. After sampling, hyperthyroidism patients received methimazole starting at 30 mg daily, and ophthalmopathy patients received high-dose intravenous methylprednisolone. Libraries were constructed in a second round of multiplex PCR, after which size selection and purification were carried out. The libraries were sequenced on an Illumina HiSeq2000 using paired-end 100 bp reads. SOAPnuke was used to process the raw data, removing reads that contained adapters or uncalled bases, had a mean Phred below 15, or lacked an exact match to the constant primer or identifier. COPE v1.2.5 was used to merge high-quality paired reads, and clonotypes were defined as unique nucleotide sequences. Clonotypes were aligned to IMGT TRBV, TRBD and TRBJ reference segments using MiTCR v1.1. The analysis was restricted to V-J combinations with a frequency above 0.0001, which together covered about 99% of the repertoires. A TCS score was defined as the ratio of F50 (clonal expansion) to E x V (chaos), with BLOSUM62-based TCRdist applied between CDR3 peptides within each V-J. Welch's t-statistics and random forest reduced roughly 530 V-J features to some 14, which were used in a naive Bayes classifier (R e1071). Sample size was not statistically predetermined, and blinding of investigators to group allocation was not performed. The paper describes TCR Vbeta CDR3 sequencing of around 140 peripheral blood samples, made up of about 41 ophthalmopathy patients, roughly 75 hyperthyroidism patients and about 17 progressor patients.

The sequence joins TRBV3-1 to TRBJ2-5, with the D gene not confidently named. The receptor comes from a woman aged 18-29 years with Graves disease. Donor details come from another sample of the same person, matched by shared clones. The material sequenced was peripheral blood mononuclear cells (PBMCs), taken at new diagnosis, from a patient treated with antithyroid drugs. The DNA reads as follows: TGTGCCAGCAGCCAAGTGTCAGGCCAAGAGACCCAGTACTTC. Its protein product is CASSQVSGQETQYF.